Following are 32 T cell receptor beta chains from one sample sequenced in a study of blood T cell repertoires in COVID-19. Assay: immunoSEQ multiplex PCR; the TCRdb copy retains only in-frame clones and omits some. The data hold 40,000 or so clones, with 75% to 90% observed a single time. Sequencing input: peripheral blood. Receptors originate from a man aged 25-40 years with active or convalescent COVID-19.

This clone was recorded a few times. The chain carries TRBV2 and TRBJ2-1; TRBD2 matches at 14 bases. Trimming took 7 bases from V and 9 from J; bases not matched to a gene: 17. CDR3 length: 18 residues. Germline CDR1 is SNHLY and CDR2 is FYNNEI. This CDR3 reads CASMRTSRLAGGPGEQFF. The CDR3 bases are TGTGCCAGCATGCGCACGTCTCGACTAGCGGGGGGGCCTGGTGAGCAGTTCTTC.

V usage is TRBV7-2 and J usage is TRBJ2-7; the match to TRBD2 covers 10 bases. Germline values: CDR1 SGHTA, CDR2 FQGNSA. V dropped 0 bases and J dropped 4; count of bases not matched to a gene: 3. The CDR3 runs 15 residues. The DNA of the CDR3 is TGTGCCAGCAGCTTAGCGCTAGCGGGAGAATACGAGCAGTACGTC. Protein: CASSLALAGEYEQYV.

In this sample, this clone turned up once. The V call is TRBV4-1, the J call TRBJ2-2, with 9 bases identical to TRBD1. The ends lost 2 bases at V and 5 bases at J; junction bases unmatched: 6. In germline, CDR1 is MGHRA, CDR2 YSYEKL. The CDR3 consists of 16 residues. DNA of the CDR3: TGCGCCAGCAGCCAAACCGGGACAGGGCAAACCGGGGAGCTGTTTTTT. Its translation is CASSQTGTGQTGELFF.

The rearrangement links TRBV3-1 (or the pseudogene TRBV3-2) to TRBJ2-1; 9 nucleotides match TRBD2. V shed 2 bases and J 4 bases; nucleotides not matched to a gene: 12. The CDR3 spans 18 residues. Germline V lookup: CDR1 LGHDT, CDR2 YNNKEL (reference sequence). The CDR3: CASSQFRYASGIYNEQFF. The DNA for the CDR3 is TGTGCCAGCAGCCAATTTAGATACGCTAGCGGGATTTACAATGAGCAGTTCTTC.

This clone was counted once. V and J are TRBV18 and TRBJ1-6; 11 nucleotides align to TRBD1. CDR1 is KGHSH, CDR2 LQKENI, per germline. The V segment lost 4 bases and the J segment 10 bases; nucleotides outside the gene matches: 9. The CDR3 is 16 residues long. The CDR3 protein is CASSLGQGGSWSPLHF. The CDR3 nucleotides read TGTGCCAGCTCACTGGGACAGGGGGGTTCTTGGTCACCCCTCCACTTT.

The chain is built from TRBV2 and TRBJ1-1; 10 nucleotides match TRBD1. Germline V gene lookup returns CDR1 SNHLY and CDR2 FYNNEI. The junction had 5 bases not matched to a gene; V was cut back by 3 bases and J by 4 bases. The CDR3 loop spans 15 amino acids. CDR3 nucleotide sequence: TGTGCCAGCAGTGAGAGACGGGACAGGGGCACTGAAGCTTTCTTT. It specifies CASSERRDRGTEAFF.

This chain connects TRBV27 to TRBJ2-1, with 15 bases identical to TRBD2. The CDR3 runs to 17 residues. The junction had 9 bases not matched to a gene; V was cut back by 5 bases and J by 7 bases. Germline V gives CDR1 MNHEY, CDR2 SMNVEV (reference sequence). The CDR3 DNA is TGTGCCAGCAGTCTTGGACTAGCGGGGGGGCCTTGGAATGAGCAGTTCTTC. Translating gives CASSLGLAGGPWNEQFF.

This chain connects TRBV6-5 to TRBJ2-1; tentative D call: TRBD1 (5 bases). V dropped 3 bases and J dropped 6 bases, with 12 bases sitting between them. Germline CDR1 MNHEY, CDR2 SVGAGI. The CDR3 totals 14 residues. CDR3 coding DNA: TGTGCCAGCAGTTATGGTGGGGCCCCCAATGAGCAGTTCTTC. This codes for CASSYGGAPNEQFF.

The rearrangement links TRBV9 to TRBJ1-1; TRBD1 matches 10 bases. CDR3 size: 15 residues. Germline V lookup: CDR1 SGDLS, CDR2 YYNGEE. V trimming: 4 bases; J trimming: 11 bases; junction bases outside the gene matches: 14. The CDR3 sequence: CASSPGGQGSLLAFF. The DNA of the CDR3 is TGTGCCAGCAGCCCCGGGGGACAGGGGTCTCTTTTGGCTTTCTTT.

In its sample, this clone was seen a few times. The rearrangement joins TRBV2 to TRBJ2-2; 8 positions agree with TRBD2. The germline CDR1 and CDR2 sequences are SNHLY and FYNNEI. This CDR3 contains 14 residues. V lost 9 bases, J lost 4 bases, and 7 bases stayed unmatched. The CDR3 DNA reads TGTGCCAGTGGGGGACTAGGGGGCACCGGGGAGCTGTTTTTT. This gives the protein CASGGLGGTGELFF.

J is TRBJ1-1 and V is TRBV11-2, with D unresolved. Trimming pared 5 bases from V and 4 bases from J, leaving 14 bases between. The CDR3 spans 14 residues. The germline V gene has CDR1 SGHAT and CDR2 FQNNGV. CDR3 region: CASSVTWGGTEAFF. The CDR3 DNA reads TGTGCCAGCAGCGTCACGTGGGGAGGCACTGAAGCTTTCTTT.

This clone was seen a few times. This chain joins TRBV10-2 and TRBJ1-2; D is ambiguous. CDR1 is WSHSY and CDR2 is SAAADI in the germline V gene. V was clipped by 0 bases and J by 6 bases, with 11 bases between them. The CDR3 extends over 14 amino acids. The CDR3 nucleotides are TGCGCCAGCAGTGAGTCGACGGACTTTCATGGCTACACCTTC. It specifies CASSESTDFHGYTF.

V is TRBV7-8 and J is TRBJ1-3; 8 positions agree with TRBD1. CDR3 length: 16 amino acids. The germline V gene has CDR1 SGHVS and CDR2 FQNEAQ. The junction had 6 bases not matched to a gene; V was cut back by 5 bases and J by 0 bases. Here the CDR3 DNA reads TGTGCCAGCAGCACACCGACAGGGGACTCTGGAAACACCATATATTTT. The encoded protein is CASSTPTGDSGNTIYF.

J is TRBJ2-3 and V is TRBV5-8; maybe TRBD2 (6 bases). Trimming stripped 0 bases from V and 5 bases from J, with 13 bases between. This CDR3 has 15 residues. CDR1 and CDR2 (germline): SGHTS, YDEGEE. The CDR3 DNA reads TGTGCCAGCAGCTTGGGGGGGAGGACGGGAGATACGCAGTATTTT. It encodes CASSLGGRTGDTQYF.

Here the CDR3 DNA reads TGCGCCAGCAGCCAAGGACAGGGCCGATTCTACGAGCAGTACTTC. Its translation is CASSQGQGRFYEQYF. The chain recombines TRBV4-1 with TRBJ2-7; TRBD1 matches 7 bases. Germline V CDR1 and CDR2: MGHRA, YSYEKL. Trimming cost V 1 base and J 3 bases; bases outside gene matches: 6. The CDR3 runs 15 residues.

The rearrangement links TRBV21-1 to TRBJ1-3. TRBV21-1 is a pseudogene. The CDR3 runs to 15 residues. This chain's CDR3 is CASSKVGGAGNTIYF. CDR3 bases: TGTGCCAGCAGCAAAGTGGGGGGGGCTGGAAACACCATATATTTT.

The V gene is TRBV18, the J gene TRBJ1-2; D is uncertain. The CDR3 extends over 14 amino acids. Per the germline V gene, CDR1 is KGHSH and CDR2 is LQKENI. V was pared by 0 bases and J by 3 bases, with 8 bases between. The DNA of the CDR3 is TGTGCCAGCTCACCACCGAGTGGTTACTATGGCTACACCTTC. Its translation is CASSPPSGYYGYTF. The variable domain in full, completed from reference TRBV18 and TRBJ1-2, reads NAGVMQNPRHLVRRRGQEARLRCSPMKGHSHVYWYRQLPEEGLKFMVYLQKENIIDESGMPKERFSAEFPKEGPSILRIQQVVRGDSAAYFCASSPPSGYYGYTFGSGTRLTVV.

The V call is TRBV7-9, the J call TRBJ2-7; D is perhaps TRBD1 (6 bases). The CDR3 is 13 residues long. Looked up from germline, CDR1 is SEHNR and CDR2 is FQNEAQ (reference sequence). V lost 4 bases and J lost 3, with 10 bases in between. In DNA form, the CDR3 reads TGTGCCAGCAGCTCGGACAGAAACTACGAGCAGTACTTC. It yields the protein CASSSDRNYEQYF.

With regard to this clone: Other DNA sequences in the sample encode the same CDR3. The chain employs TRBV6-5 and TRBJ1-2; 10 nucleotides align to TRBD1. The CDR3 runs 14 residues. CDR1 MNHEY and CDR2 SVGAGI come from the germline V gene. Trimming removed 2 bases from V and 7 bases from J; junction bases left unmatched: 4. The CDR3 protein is CASSYTGQGGGYTF. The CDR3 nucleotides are TGTGCCAGCAGTTACACTGGACAGGGGGGTGGCTACACCTTC.

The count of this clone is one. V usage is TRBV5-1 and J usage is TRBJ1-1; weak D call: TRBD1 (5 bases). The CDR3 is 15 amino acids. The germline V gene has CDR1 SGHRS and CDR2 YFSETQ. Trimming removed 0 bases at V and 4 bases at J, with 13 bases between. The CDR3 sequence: CASSLAAGGGTEAFF. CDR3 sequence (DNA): TGCGCCAGCAGCTTGGCCGCGGGGGGTGGCACTGAAGCTTTCTTT.

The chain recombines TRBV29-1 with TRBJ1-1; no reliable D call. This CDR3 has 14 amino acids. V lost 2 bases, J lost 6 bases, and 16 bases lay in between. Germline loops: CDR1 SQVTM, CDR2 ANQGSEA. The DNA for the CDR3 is TGCAGCGTTGAACTGACAACTAGTCTACCTGAAGCTTTCTTT. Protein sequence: CSVELTTSLPEAFF. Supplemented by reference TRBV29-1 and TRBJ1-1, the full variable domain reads SAVISQKPSRDICQRGTSLTIQCQVDSQVTMMFWYRQQPGQSLTLIATANQGSEATYESGFVIDKFPISRPNLTFSTLTVSNMSPEDSSIYLCSVELTTSLPEAFFGQGTRLTVV.

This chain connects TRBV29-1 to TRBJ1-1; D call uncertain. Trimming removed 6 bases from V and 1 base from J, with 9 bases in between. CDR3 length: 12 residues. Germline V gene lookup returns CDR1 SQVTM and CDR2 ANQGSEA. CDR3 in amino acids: CSVLVENTEAFF. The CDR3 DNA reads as TGCAGCGTGCTCGTAGAGAACACTGAAGCTTTCTTT.

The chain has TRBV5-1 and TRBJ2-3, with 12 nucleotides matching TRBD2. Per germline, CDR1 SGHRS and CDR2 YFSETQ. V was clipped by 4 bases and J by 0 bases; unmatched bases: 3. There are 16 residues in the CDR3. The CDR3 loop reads CASSPGLAGSTDTQYF. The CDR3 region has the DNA TGCGCCAGCAGCCCAGGACTAGCGGGAAGCACAGATACGCAGTATTTT.

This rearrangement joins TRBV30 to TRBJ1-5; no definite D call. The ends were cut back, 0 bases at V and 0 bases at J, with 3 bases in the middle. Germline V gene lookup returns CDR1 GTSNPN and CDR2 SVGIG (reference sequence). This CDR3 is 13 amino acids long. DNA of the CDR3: TGTGCCTGGAGTGTGGCTAGCAATCAGCCCCAGCATTTT. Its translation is CAWSVASNQPQHF.

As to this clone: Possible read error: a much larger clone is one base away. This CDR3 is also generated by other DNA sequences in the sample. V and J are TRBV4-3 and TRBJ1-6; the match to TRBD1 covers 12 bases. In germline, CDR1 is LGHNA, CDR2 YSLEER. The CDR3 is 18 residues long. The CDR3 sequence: CASSQEFLGTGGYSPLHF. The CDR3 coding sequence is TGCGCTAGCAGCCAAGAATTTCTCGGGACAGGGGGCTACTCACCCCTCCACTTT.

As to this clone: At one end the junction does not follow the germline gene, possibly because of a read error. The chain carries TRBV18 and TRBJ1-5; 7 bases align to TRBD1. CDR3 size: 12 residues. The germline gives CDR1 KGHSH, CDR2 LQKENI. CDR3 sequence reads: CASSPNRDRTYF. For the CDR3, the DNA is TGTGCCAGCTCACCCAACCGGGACAGAACATATTTT.

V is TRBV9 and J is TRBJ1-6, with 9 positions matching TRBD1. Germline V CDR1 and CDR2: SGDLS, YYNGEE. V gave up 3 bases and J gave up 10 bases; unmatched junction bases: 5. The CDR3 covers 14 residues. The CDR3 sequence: CASSGQGEGSPLHF. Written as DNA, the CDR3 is TGTGCCAGCAGCGGACAGGGGGAGGGATCACCCCTCCACTTT.

The CDR3 here is CASSLEDRYNEQFF. CDR3 bases: TGTGCCAGCAGCTTGGAGGACAGGTACAATGAGCAGTTCTTC. The chain employs TRBV5-6 and TRBJ2-1, with 7 positions matching TRBD1. CDR1 SGHDT and CDR2 YYEEEE come from the germline V gene. The length of the CDR3 is 14 residues. Germline trimming cut 0 bases from V and 4 bases from J; bases unmatched to any gene: 1. Filled out from reference TRBV5-6 and TRBJ2-1, the complete variable domain reads DAGVTQSPTHLIKTRGQQVTLRCSPKSGHDTVSWYQQALGQGPQFIFQYYEEEERQRGNFPDRFSGHQFPNYSSELNVNALLLGDSALYLCASSLEDRYNEQFFGPGTRLTVL.

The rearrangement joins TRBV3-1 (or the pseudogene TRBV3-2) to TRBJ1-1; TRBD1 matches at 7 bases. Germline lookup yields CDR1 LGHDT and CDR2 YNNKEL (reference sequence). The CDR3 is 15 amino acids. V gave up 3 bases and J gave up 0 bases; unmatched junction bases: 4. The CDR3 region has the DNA TGTGCCAGCAGCCAGGGGACAGCCATGAACACTGAAGCTTTCTTT. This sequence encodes CASSQGTAMNTEAFF.

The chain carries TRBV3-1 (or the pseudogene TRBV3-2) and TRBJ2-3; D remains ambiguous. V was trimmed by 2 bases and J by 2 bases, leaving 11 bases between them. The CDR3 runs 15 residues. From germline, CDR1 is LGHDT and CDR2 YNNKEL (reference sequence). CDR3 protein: CASSQPRGTTDTQYF. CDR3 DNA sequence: TGTGCCAGCAGCCAACCCCGTGGCACCACAGATACGCAGTATTTT.

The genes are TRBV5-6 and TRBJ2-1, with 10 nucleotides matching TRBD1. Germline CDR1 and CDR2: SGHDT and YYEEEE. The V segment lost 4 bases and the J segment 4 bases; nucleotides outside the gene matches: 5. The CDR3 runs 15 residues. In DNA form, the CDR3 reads TGTGCCAGCAGCGCTACGGGACAGGGGTACAATGAGCAGTTCTTC. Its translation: CASSATGQGYNEQFF.

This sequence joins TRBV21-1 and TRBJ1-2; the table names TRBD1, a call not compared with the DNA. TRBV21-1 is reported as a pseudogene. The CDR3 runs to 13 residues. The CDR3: CASGIQGARGYTF. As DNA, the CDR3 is TGTGCCAGCGGTATACAGGGGGCGCGTGGCTACACCTTC.